The 17 T cell receptor beta chains below were found in one sample sequenced in a study of blood T cell repertoires in COVID-19. Measured with immunoSEQ multiplex PCR; TCRdb has only the in-frame clones, and not every one. The repertoire holds 95,000 to 100,000 clones, with approximately 84% as singletons. Input material: peripheral blood. These receptors were taken from a woman aged 60 to 75 with acute or convalescent COVID-19.

V and J are TRBV12-3 or TRBV12-4 and TRBJ2-7; no firm D call. V was clipped by 5 bases and J by 0 bases, with 5 bases between them. The length of the CDR3 is 12 residues. This CDR3 reads CASSISSYEQYF. In DNA form, the CDR3 reads TGTGCCAGCAGTATTAGCTCCTACGAGCAGTACTTC.

The rearrangement links TRBV27 to TRBJ1-5; TRBD1 might be the D (5 bases). The CDR3 covers 14 residues. V shed 1 base and J shed 6 bases, with 10 bases lying between them. Germline V lookup: CDR1 MNHEY, CDR2 SMNVEV (reference sequence). This CDR3 is CASSLLAGIQPQHF. CDR3 coding DNA: TGTGCCAGCAGTTTATTGGCAGGGATTCAGCCCCAGCATTTT.

Worth noting for this clone: The same CDR3 also results from other DNA sequences found in this sample. The genes are TRBV7-2 and TRBJ2-3, with 8 bases that match TRBD2. V lost 3 bases to trimming and J lost 3 bases; unmatched junction nucleotides: 2. In germline, CDR1 is SGHTA, CDR2 FQGNSA. This CDR3 is 14 amino acids long. The CDR3 loop reads CASSLSGGTDTQYF. In nucleotides, the CDR3 is TGTGCCAGCAGCTTGAGCGGGGGAACAGATACGCAGTATTTT. Supplemented by reference TRBV7-2 and TRBJ2-3, the full variable domain reads GAGVSQSPSNKVTEKGKDVELRCDPISGHTALYWYRQSLGQGLEFLIYFQGNSAPDKSGLPSDRFSAERTGGSVSTLTIQRTQQEDSAVYLCASSLSGGTDTQYFGPGTRLTVL.

This clone was counted once. The rearrangement links TRBV23-1 to TRBJ1-2; D is ambiguous. TRBV23-1 is filed as an ORF, its function uncertain. Trimming removed 1 base at V and 0 bases at J, with 18 bases between. This CDR3 is 18 amino acids long. The CDR3 here is CASSQFGPAGRANYGYTF. CDR3 DNA: TGCGCCAGCAGTCAATTTGGGCCAGCAGGTCGAGCTAACTATGGCTACACCTTC.

This clone was observed a single time. The junction departs from the called germline gene at one end, perhaps through a read error. The sample carries other DNA sequences with the same CDR3. The chain has TRBV11-3 and TRBJ2-5, with 7 bases that match TRBD1. The germline gives CDR1 SGHNT, CDR2 YENEEA. The CDR3 sequence is 14 residues long. CDR3: CASSLGTARETQYF. The CDR3 DNA sequence: TGCGCCAGCAGCTTAGGGACAGCTAGAGAGACCCAGTACTTC.

The V and J genes are TRBV14 and TRBJ1-2; D uncertain. V gave up 3 bases and J gave up 2 bases, with 7 bases separating them. CDR3 length: 13 residues. Per germline, CDR1 SGHDN and CDR2 FVKESK. The CDR3 here is CASSQRSNYGYTF. In nucleotides, the CDR3 is TGTGCCAGCAGCCAGAGGAGCAACTATGGCTACACCTTC.

This clone was observed a few times. The chain uses TRBV11-2 and TRBJ2-2; TRBD1 aligns across 8 bases. Unmatched junction bases numbered 9, after V lost 0 bases and J lost 9 bases. The germline gives CDR1 SGHAT, CDR2 FQNNGV. The CDR3 is 16 residues long. The CDR3 DNA reads as TGTGCCAGCAGCTTAGAGGCAGGGGGCGTGTGGCGGGAGCTGTTTTTT. Amino acid sequence: CASSLEAGGVWRELFF.

J is TRBJ2-7 and V is TRBV27; no definite D call. The CDR3 has 14 amino acids. The germline V gene has CDR1 MNHEY and CDR2 SMNVEV (reference sequence). Trimming removed 6 bases from V and 0 bases from J, with 12 bases in between. For the CDR3, the DNA is TGTGCCAGCAGCTTAAAGAGGAACTCCTACGAGCAGTACTTC. It encodes CASSLKRNSYEQYF.

This chain joins TRBV10-3 and TRBJ2-7, with 8 bases that match TRBD2. The CDR3 is 14 residues long. Losses at the gene ends were 4 bases for V and 4 bases for J; bases not matched to a gene: 6. Germline V CDR1 and CDR2: ENHRY, SYGVKD. CDR3: CAISGTSGGYEQYF. CDR3 nucleotides: TGTGCCATCAGTGGTACTAGCGGAGGGTACGAGCAGTACTTC.

The chain combines TRBV2 with TRBJ1-5; no definite D call. There are 15 residues in the CDR3. The V gene lost 7 bases and the J gene lost 0 bases, with 13 bases spanning the gap. CDR1 is SNHLY, CDR2 FYNNEI, per germline. CDR3 sequence: CASTLPGNSNQPQHF. DNA of the CDR3: TGTGCCAGCACCCTGCCCGGGAATAGCAATCAGCCCCAGCATTTT.

V gene TRBV28 combines with J gene TRBJ1-2; perhaps TRBD1 as D (5 bases). Looked up from germline, CDR1 is MDHEN and CDR2 is SYDVKM. CDR3 length: 14 amino acids. The V and J ends lost 5 bases and 4 bases respectively, with 14 bases between them. The DNA for the CDR3 is TGTGCCAGCAGTCCATATACTGACAGCTATGGCTACACCTTC. Translation gives CASSPYTDSYGYTF.

V usage is TRBV20-1 and J usage is TRBJ2-5, with D possibly matching TRBD1 (5 bases). V gave up 7 bases and J gave up 5 bases, with 11 bases separating them. CDR1 and CDR2 (germline): DFQATT, SNEGSKA (reference sequence). This CDR3 is built from 11 residues. The CDR3 coding sequence is TGCAGTGGCCCTGGGGCGGAGACCCAGTACTTC. Encoded protein: CSGPGAETQYF.

The rearrangement uses TRBV29-1 and TRBJ1-5; D possibly corresponds to TRBD1 (5 bases). The CDR3 totals 14 residues. Germline loops: CDR1 SQVTM, CDR2 ANQGSEA. Trimming took 4 bases from V and 3 from J, leaving 13 bases between them. The CDR3 spells CSVAGGTDNQPQHF. The CDR3, as DNA: TGCAGCGTTGCGGGGGGGACGGACAATCAGCCCCAGCATTTT.

This clone was detected a few times. The V call is TRBV30, the J call TRBJ1-2; tentative D call: TRBD1 (5 bases). Germline values: CDR1 GTSNPN, CDR2 SVGIG (reference sequence). This CDR3 region has 13 residues. V was trimmed by 0 bases and J by 8 bases, leaving 13 bases between them. CDR3 in amino acids: CAWSVSGDGGYTF. CDR3 sequence (DNA): TGTGCCTGGAGTGTATCGGGGGACGGGGGCTACACCTTC. The full variable domain, rest sourced from reference TRBV30 and TRBJ1-2, is SQTIHQWPATLVQPVGSPLSLECTVEGTSNPNLYWYRQAAGRGLQLLFYSVGIGQISSEVPQNLSASRPQDRQFILSSKKLLLSDSGFYLCAWSVSGDGGYTFGSGTRLTVV.

The chain combines TRBV28 with TRBJ1-5; D unclear. Trimming took off 6 bases at V and 4 bases at J, with 13 bases between the two ends. This CDR3 region has 14 residues. From germline, CDR1 is MDHEN and CDR2 SYDVKM. CDR3 bases: TGTGCCAGCAGGGTCAGGATGATAAATCAGCCCCAGCATTTT. Translation gives CASRVRMINQPQHF.

This chain connects TRBV27 to TRBJ1-5, with D perhaps TRBD1 (5 bases). The CDR3 contains 15 residues. Trimming took 5 bases from V and 9 from J, leaving 20 bases between them. The germline gives CDR1 MNHEY, CDR2 SMNVEV (reference sequence). For the CDR3, the DNA is TGTGCCAGCAGTCCCATCCGGGGGTCGTTGCCGCCCCAGCATTTT. Translated, it gives CASSPIRGSLPPQHF.

The chain recombines TRBV14 with TRBJ1-2; D unclear. This CDR3 is built from 16 residues. V lost 4 bases, J lost 1 base, and 16 bases lay in between. CDR1 and CDR2 from the germline V gene are SGHDN and FVKESK. The CDR3 DNA is TGTGCCAGCAGCCCCTCCTTGAACCCCTATAACTATGGCTACACCTTC. It is translated as CASSPSLNPYNYGYTF.